Listed below are T cell receptor beta chains from one sample, sequenced in a study of graft-versus-host responses after intestinal transplantation. The table came from immunoSEQ multiplex PCR; TCRdb's copy has only in-frame clones and leaves some out. The data show roughly 28,000 clones, roughly 87% seen once. These receptors' targets are unknown. The material sequenced was unstimulated CD4+ T cells sorted from spleen or lymph node cells, taken before intestinal transplant. The source is a human donor who received an intestinal transplant. Each CDR3 is given with its conserved first and last residue. Fields, in order: CDR3 length, J gene, V gene, clone size, D gene, CDR3 protein, CDR3 DNA. A D gene is named only where the DNA matches it firmly. Clone size appears in some rows only: once, few, many, or a class for an expanded clone.

>17|TRBJ2-2|TRBV5-1|.|.
CASKYTGGSPNTGELFF
TGCGCCAGTAAATATACGGGCGGATCTCCGAACACCGGGGAGCTGTTTTTT
>18|TRBJ1-1|TRBV5-1|.|TRBD1
CASSLTGTGGGLDTEAFF
TGCGCCAGCAGCTTGACCGGGACAGGAGGCGGGTTGGACACTGAAGCTTTCTTT
>11|TRBJ2-5|TRBV10-1|.|.
CAGGKRETQYF
TGCGCCGGGGGTAAGCGAGAGACCCAGTACTTC
>17|TRBJ2-3|TRBV9|once|TRBD2
CASSVAIAGGGPDTQYF
TGTGCCAGCAGCGTAGCGATAGCGGGAGGGGGCCCAGATACGCAGTATTTT
>15|TRBJ1-1|TRBV5-1|.|.
CASSLVPGWNTEAFF
TGCGCCAGCAGCTTGGTGCCAGGCTGGAACACTGAAGCTTTCTTT
>12|TRBJ1-2|TRBV28|.|.
CAGGRGNYGYTF
TGTGCCGGAGGGAGGGGGAACTATGGCTACACCTTC
>16|TRBJ1-3|TRBV23-1|.|TRBD1
CASSLMPDRAGNTIYF
TGCGCCAGCAGTCTAATGCCGGACAGGGCTGGAAACACCATATATTTT
>14|TRBJ2-7|TRBV28|.|.
CASSLPGHHYEQYF
TGTGCCAGCAGTCTCCCGGGACACCACTACGAGCAGTACTTC
>14|TRBJ2-7|TRBV6-5|.|TRBD2
CASRLLAGYSEQYF
TGTGCCAGCAGACTTCTAGCGGGATATAGCGAGCAGTACTTC
>15|TRBJ2-7|TRBV27|once|.
CASSPGTPLGGEQYF
TGTGCCAGCAGTCCAGGGACTCCCCTGGGTGGTGAGCAGTACTTC
>15|TRBJ2-3|TRBV6-1|.|TRBD1
CASRGQGLSTDTQYF
TGTGCCAGCAGGGGACAGGGGCTTTCCACAGATACGCAGTATTTT
>15|TRBJ2-5|TRBV10-2|.|TRBD1
CASSESDRWQETQYF
TGCGCCAGCAGTGAGTCGGACAGGTGGCAAGAGACCCAGTACTTC
>18|TRBJ2-3|TRBV19|.|TRBD2
CASSIGLAGVVVTDTQYF
TGTGCCAGTAGTATAGGACTAGCGGGAGTAGTGGTCACAGATACGCAGTATTTT
>14|TRBJ2-5|TRBV6-1|.|.
CASSEDLALETQYF
TGTGCCAGCAGTGAAGACCTAGCGTTGGAGACCCAGTACTTC
>16|TRBJ2-2|TRBV7-9|.|.
CASRPSLTENTGELFF
TGTGCCAGCAGGCCGTCTTTGACTGAGAACACCGGGGAGCTGTTTTTT
>14|TRBJ2-1|TRBV6-5|.|TRBD2
CASSPSGKGNEQFF
TGTGCCAGCAGTCCTAGCGGGAAAGGCAATGAGCAGTTCTTC
>14|TRBJ2-4|TRBV5-1|.|TRBD2
CASRPGLVENIQYF
TGCGCCAGCAGACCGGGACTAGTCGAAAACATTCAGTACTTC
>14|TRBJ2-3|TRBV2|.|.
CASSEGIWADTQYF
TGTGCCAGCAGTGAAGGGATTTGGGCAGATACGCAGTATTTT
>13|TRBJ2-2|TRBV6-5|once|.
CASSYGFTGELFF
TGTGCCAGCAGTTACGGATTCACCGGGGAGCTGTTTTTT
>14|TRBJ2-1|TRBV5-1|once|.
CASSLETQYNEQFF
TGCGCCAGCAGCTTGGAGACACAATACAATGAGCAGTTCTTC
>13|TRBJ1-2|TRBV13|.|.
CASTLGKLYGYTF
TGTGCCAGCACCCTGGGAAAGCTTTATGGCTACACCTTC
>15|TRBJ2-7|TRBV6-5|few|.
CASHPGVAGGYEQYF
TGTGCCAGCCACCCGGGGGTGGCAGGGGGCTACGAGCAGTACTTC
>14|TRBJ1-1|TRBV21-1|.|.
CASSTAFQAPEAFF
TGTGCCAGCAGCACGGCCTTTCAGGCTCCTGAAGCTTTCTTT
>12|TRBJ1-6|TRBV7-9|.|.
CASTQGRSPLHF
TGTGCCAGCACGCAGGGGCGGTCACCCCTCCACTTT
>14|TRBJ2-1|TRBV2|.|.
CASAKGLNGNEQFF
TGTGCCAGCGCCAAAGGCCTCAACGGCAATGAGCAGTTCTTC
>14|TRBJ2-7|TRBV7-2|.|TRBD2
CASSLKAGGYEQYF
TGTGCCAGCAGCTTAAAAGCGGGAGGCTACGAGCAGTACTTC
>14|TRBJ2-1|TRBV7-2|once|TRBD2
CASTLSGRANEQFF
TGTGCCAGCACCCTTAGCGGGAGGGCCAATGAGCAGTTCTTC
>14|TRBJ2-7|TRBV6-6|.|.
CASSTDRPPYEQYF
TGTGCCAGCAGTACCGACAGGCCCCCCTACGAGCAGTACTTC
>14|TRBJ1-1|TRBV7-3|.|TRBD1
CASSSTGGITEAFF
TGTGCCAGCAGTTCGACAGGGGGCATCACTGAAGCTTTCTTT
>15|TRBJ2-2|TRBV18|few|TRBD2
CASSLLAANTGELFF
TGTGCCAGCTCCTTACTAGCGGCGAACACCGGGGAGCTGTTTTTT
>17|TRBJ2-2|TRBV6-4|.|TRBD2
CASSGASGGSNTGELFF
TGTGCCAGCAGTGGGGCCAGCGGGGGATCGAACACCGGGGAGCTGTTTTTT
>15|TRBJ1-6|TRBV19|.|.
CASSPLEGENSPLHF
TGTGCCAGTAGTCCCCTTGAAGGGGAAAATTCACCCCTCCACTTT
>21|TRBJ2-2|TRBV19|.|TRBD2
CASSLSTPTSGRARNTGELFF
TGTGCCAGTAGTCTCTCCACGCCGACTAGCGGGAGGGCCCGGAACACCGGGGAGCTGTTTTTT
>16|TRBJ2-3|TRBV4-1|.|.
CASSQGLGRFTDTQYF
TGCGCCAGCAGCCAAGGTCTAGGCAGGTTTACAGATACGCAGTATTTT
>13|TRBJ1-2|TRBV28|.|.
CASSLLETYGYTF
TGTGCCAGCAGTTTATTGGAAACCTATGGCTACACCTTC
>14|TRBJ2-5|TRBV7-9|.|.
CASSHGRTQETQYF
TGTGCCAGCAGCCACGGGAGAACCCAAGAGACCCAGTACTTC
>16|TRBJ1-4|TRBV2|.|TRBD1
CASSLGQGASSPLKIF
TGTGCCAGCAGCCTGGGACAGGGGGCCTCAAGCCCCCTTAAGATTTTT
>13|TRBJ1-2|TRBV6-6|.|.
CASGRGVGGGYTF
TGTGCCAGCGGCCGGGGAGTCGGGGGTGGCTACACCTTC
>14|TRBJ1-1|TRBV6-5|once|.
CASKINRQNTEAFF
TGTGCCAGCAAAATTAACCGTCAGAACACTGAAGCTTTCTTT
>16|TRBJ2-4|TRBV5-1|.|.
CASSLGPDGAKNIQYF
TGCGCCAGCAGCCTCGGACCCGATGGGGCCAAAAACATTCAGTACTTC
>16|TRBJ2-1|TRBV5-1|once|TRBD1
CASSLGRQGAYNEQFF
TGCGCCAGCAGCTTGGGTCGCCAGGGGGCCTACAATGAGCAGTTCTTC
>14|TRBJ2-5|TRBV2|.|.
CASSLRTIQETQYF
TGTGCCAGCAGCCTGCGGACTATCCAAGAGACCCAGTACTTC
>18|TRBJ2-3|TRBV5-1|.|TRBD2
CASSRSLAGGPGTDTQYF
TGCGCCAGCAGCCGATCACTAGCGGGAGGGCCAGGCACAGATACGCAGTATTTT
>16|TRBJ2-3|TRBV5-1|.|.
CASSFSGTRRADTQYF
TGCGCCAGCAGCTTTTCCGGGACGAGGCGGGCAGATACGCAGTATTTT
>14|TRBJ1-2|TRBV6-1|once|.
CASSETGANYGYTF
TGTGCCAGCAGTGAGACAGGAGCTAACTATGGCTACACCTTC
>15|TRBJ2-7|TRBV27|few|TRBD1
CASSFTGVGPYEQYF
TGTGCCAGCAGTTTCACAGGGGTAGGTCCCTACGAGCAGTACTTC
>18|TRBJ2-4|TRBV7-9|.|TRBD2
CASSLGTSSTLAKNIQYF
TGTGCCAGCAGCTTAGGGACTAGCAGCACCTTAGCCAAAAACATTCAGTACTTC
>14|TRBJ1-1|TRBV5-6|.|.
CASRTPPGNTEAFF
TGTGCCAGCAGAACCCCCCCAGGGAACACTGAAGCTTTCTTT
>14|TRBJ1-5|TRBV12-5|.|TRBD1
CASGFDRVGQPQHF
TGTGCTAGTGGTTTTGACAGGGTCGGTCAGCCCCAGCATTTT
>18|TRBJ1-5|TRBV4-2|.|.
CASSQNPKGIQGGQPQHF
TGTGCCAGCAGCCAGAACCCTAAGGGGATACAGGGAGGTCAGCCCCAGCATTTT
>14|TRBJ1-1|TRBV19|.|.
CASSSRNMNTEAFF
TGTGCCAGTAGTAGCAGGAATATGAACACTGAAGCTTTCTTT
>16|TRBJ2-2|TRBV4-1|.|.
CASSLSSTSTTGELFF
TGCGCCAGCAGCCTATCATCGACTAGTACGACCGGGGAGCTGTTTTTT